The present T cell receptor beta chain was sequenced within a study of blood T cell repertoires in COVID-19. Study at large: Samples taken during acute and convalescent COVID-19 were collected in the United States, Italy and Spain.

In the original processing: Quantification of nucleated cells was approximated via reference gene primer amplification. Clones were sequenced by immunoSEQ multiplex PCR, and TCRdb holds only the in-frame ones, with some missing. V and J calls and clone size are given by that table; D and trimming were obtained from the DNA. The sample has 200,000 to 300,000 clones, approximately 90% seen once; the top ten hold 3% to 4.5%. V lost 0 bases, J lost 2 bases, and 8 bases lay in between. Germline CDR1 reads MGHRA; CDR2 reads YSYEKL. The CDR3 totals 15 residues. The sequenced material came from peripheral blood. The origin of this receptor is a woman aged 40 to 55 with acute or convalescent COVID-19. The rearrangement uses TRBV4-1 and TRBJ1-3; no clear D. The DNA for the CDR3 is TGCGCCAGCAGCCAAGACGCAGGTACTGGAAACACCATATATTTT. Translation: CASSQDAGTGNTIYF.